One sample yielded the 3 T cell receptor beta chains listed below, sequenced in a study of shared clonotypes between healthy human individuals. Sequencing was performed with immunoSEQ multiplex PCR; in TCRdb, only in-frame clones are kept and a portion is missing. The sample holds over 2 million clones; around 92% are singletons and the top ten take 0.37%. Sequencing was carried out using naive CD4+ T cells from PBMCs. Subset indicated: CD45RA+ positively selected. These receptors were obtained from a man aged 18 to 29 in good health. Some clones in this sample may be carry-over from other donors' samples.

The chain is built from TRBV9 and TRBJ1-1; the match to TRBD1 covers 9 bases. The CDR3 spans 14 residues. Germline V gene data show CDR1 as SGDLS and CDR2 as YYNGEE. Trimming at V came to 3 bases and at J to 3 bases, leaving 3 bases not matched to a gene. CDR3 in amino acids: CASSDDRGDTEAFF. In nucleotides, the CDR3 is TGTGCCAGCAGCGACGACAGGGGGGACACTGAAGCTTTCTTT.

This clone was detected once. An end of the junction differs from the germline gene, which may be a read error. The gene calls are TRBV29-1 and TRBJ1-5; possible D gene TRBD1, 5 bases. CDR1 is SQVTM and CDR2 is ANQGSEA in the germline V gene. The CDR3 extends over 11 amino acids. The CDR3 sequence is CSVGHGDLLDF. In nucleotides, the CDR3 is TGCAGCGTGGGGCACGGGGACCTTCTGGATTTT.

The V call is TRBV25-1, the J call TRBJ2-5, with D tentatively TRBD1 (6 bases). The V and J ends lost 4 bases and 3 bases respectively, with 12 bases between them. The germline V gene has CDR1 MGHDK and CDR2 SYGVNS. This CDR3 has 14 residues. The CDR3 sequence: CASSGGRRKETQYF. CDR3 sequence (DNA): TGTGCCAGCAGTGGGGGGCGGAGAAAAGAGACCCAGTACTTC.